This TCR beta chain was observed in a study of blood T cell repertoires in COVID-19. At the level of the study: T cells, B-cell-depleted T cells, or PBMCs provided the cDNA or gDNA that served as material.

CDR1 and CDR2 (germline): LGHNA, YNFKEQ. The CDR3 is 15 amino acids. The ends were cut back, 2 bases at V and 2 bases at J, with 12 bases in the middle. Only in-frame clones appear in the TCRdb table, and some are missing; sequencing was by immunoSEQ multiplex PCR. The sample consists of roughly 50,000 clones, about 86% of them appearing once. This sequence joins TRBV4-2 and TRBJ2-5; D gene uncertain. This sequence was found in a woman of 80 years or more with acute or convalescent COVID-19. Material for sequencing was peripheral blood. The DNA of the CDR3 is TGTGCCAGCAGCCAACCCGGCACAGTGCAAGAGACCCAGTACTTC. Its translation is CASSQPGTVQETQYF.